Presented here are 28 T cell receptor beta chains from one specimen sequenced in a study of STAT5B mutations in CD4+ large granular lymphocyte leukemia. Only in-frame clones appear in the TCRdb table, and some are missing; sequencing was by immunoSEQ multiplex PCR. Seen here are about 24,000 clones, around 72% observed once, and the top ten hold almost 0.65%. The sequenced sample was CD4+ T cells from blood buffy coats. Receptor source: a human donor in good health.

This clone has a handful of counts. This chain uses TRBV12-5 with TRBJ1-1; no reliable D call. This CDR3 is built from 13 residues. Trimming stripped 8 bases from V and 3 bases from J, with 13 bases between. The germline gives CDR1 LGHNT, CDR2 FRNRAP. The CDR3 nucleotides read TGTGCTAGTTTAAGCAGTGGGGACACTGAAGCTTTCTTT. Its translation is CASLSSGDTEAFF.

This clone was counted only a few times. The CDR3 here is CASSRDSSSYNEQFF. CDR3 bases: TGTGCCAGCAGCCGGGACAGTAGCTCCTACAATGAGCAGTTCTTC. The chain carries TRBV5-4 and TRBJ2-1, with 7 bases that match TRBD1. V shed 4 bases and J 0 bases; nucleotides not matched to a gene: 4. CDR3 length: 15 residues. Germline V gene lookup returns CDR1 SGHNT and CDR2 YYREEE (reference sequence).

The V gene is TRBV7-9, the J gene TRBJ1-4; tentatively, D is TRBD1 (6 bases). Trimming left V 5 bases short and J 10 bases short, with 11 bases between. Germline values: CDR1 SEHNR, CDR2 FQNEAQ (reference sequence). The CDR3 extends over 12 amino acids. The chain's CDR3 is CASSALQGKLFF. The CDR3 coding sequence is TGTGCCAGCAGCGCCCTACAGGGAAAACTGTTTTTT. The entire variable domain, with the rest obtained from reference TRBV7-9 and TRBJ1-4, is as follows: DTGVSQNPRHKITKRGQNVTFRCDPISEHNRLYWYRQTLGQGPEFLTYFQNEAQLEKSRLLSDRFSAERPKGSFSTLEIQRTEQGDSAMYLCASSALQGKLFFGSGTQLSVL.

The J gene is TRBJ1-2, the V gene TRBV20-1; a weak D match, TRBD1 (6 bases). The CDR3 sequence is 11 residues long. Germline CDR1 reads DFQATT; CDR2 reads SNEGSKA (reference sequence). The V end lost 6 bases, the J end lost 8 bases, and 13 bases lay between the germline ends. This CDR3 reads CSANHRDGYTF. The DNA for the CDR3 is TGCAGTGCCAATCACAGGGACGGCTACACCTTC.

There are a few counts of this clone. This rearrangement joins TRBV11-1 to TRBJ2-1; 9 positions agree with TRBD1. The CDR3 loop spans 15 amino acids. The V gene's germline CDR1 is SGHAT and CDR2 FQDESV (reference sequence). Trimming took 5 bases from V and 4 from J; bases not matched to a gene: 6. DNA for the CDR3: TGTGCCAGCAGCCCCGGGACAGGGCGGTACAATGAGCAGTTCTTC. This gives the protein CASSPGTGRYNEQFF.

The rearrangement links TRBV15 to TRBJ2-3; D uncertain. Trimming removed 4 bases at V and 11 bases at J, with 10 bases between. CDR3 size: 11 residues. Germline V gene sequence: CDR1 LNHNV, CDR2 YYDKDF (reference sequence). The CDR3 nucleotides are TGTGCCACCAGCATAGACCTAGTGCAGTATTTT. This gives the protein CATSIDLVQYF.

J is TRBJ1-2 and V is TRBV18, with D hard to call. V lost 3 bases to trimming and J lost 3 bases, with 14 bases between them. The CDR3 contains 15 residues. The germline gives CDR1 KGHSH, CDR2 LQKENI. The CDR3 loop reads CASSPGIGRDYGYTF. The CDR3 DNA follows: TGTGCCAGCTCACCTGGTATAGGACGGGACTATGGCTACACCTTC. Supplemented by reference TRBV18 and TRBJ1-2, the full variable domain reads NAGVMQNPRHLVRRRGQEARLRCSPMKGHSHVYWYRQLPEEGLKFMVYLQKENIIDESGMPKERFSAEFPKEGPSILRIQQVVRGDSAAYFCASSPGIGRDYGYTFGSGTRLTVV.

This clone was recorded only once. Additional DNA sequences in this sample encode the identical CDR3. This chain links TRBV7-2 with TRBJ1-2, with 8 bases fitting TRBD1. V was clipped by 5 bases and J by 7 bases; unmatched bases: 9. The CDR3 is 14 residues long. Germline assignment: CDR1 SGHTA and CDR2 FQGNSA. The DNA for the CDR3 is TGTGCCAGCAGCGGCCGGGACAGGCAGGGTGGCTACACCTTC. This codes for CASSGRDRQGGYTF. Full variable domain (remainder filled in from reference TRBV7-2 and TRBJ1-2): GAGVSQSPSNKVTEKGKDVELRCDPISGHTALYWYRQSLGQGLEFLIYFQGNSAPDKSGLPSDRFSAERTGGSVSTLTIQRTQQEDSAVYLCASSGRDRQGGYTFGSGTRLTVV.

The chain uses TRBV5-1 and TRBJ1-1, with 8 bases matching TRBD1. Trimming removed 4 bases from V and 4 bases from J; junction bases left unmatched: 6. The CDR3 is made up of 14 amino acids. Germline CDR1 SGHRS, CDR2 YFSETQ. This CDR3 reads CASSLGQAGTEAFF. The CDR3 DNA sequence: TGCGCCAGCAGCCTGGGACAGGCGGGCACTGAAGCTTTCTTT.

The table lists this clone with a count of one. CDR3 sequence: CASSLAGQPDNEQFF. Written as DNA, the CDR3 is TGCGCCAGCAGCTTGGCGGGACAACCCGACAATGAGCAGTTCTTC. The chain employs TRBV5-1 and TRBJ2-1; D perhaps matches TRBD1 (6 bases). This CDR3 spans 15 amino acids. The V end was cut by 0 bases, the J end by 5 bases, with 12 bases between. The germline gives CDR1 SGHRS, CDR2 YFSETQ.

The chain links TRBV29-1 to TRBJ2-2; D is ambiguous. Germline values: CDR1 SQVTM, CDR2 ANQGSEA. There are 14 residues in the CDR3. Between the trimmed V and J ends, which lost 6 bases and 1 base, there was a span of 12 bases. This CDR3 reads CSVGSFVNTGELFF. CDR3 sequence (DNA): TGCAGCGTGGGCTCATTTGTGAACACCGGGGAGCTGTTTTTT.

This clone showed up just once. The chain uses TRBV6-4 and TRBJ2-4, with D possibly TRBD1 on 7 matching bases. Germline V CDR1 and CDR2: MRHNA, SNTAGT. The CDR3 has 16 amino acids. V was clipped by 5 bases and J by 8 bases, with 22 bases between them. The CDR3 coding sequence is TGTGCCAGCAGTATAGACAGGGCGTGGGGGGTTCACATTCAGTACTTC. Encoded protein: CASSIDRAWGVHIQYF.

The rearrangement joins TRBV6-4 to TRBJ1-6; D is uncertain. CDR1 and CDR2 (germline): MRHNA, SNTAGT. This CDR3 spans 14 amino acids. V lost 4 bases and J lost 8, with 12 bases in between. The CDR3 bases are TGTGCCAGCAGTGCAACGACTTGGGATTCACCCCTCCACTTT. Amino acids: CASSATTWDSPLHF.

This chain joins TRBV6-5 and TRBJ1-1, with 9 positions matching TRBD1. V lost 8 bases, J lost 11 bases, and 18 bases stayed unmatched. This CDR3 has 15 amino acids. CDR1 and CDR2 from the germline V gene are MNHEY and SVGAGI. CDR3 coding DNA: TGTGCCAGCTGGGGAGGTGGGACAGGGAAATCTTATGCTTTCTTT. Amino acids: CASWGGGTGKSYAFF.

The chain recombines TRBV10-3 with TRBJ1-1; tentative D call: TRBD1 (5 bases). Deletions cut 2 bases from V and 5 bases from J, with 12 bases between. Germline CDR1 reads ENHRY; CDR2 reads SYGVKD. The CDR3 runs to 14 residues. The CDR3 spells CAISEGGYLTEAFF. CDR3 sequence (DNA): TGTGCCATCAGTGAGGGGGGATACCTTACTGAAGCTTTCTTT.

This clone appeared a few times. This chain connects TRBV11-2 to TRBJ2-7; TRBD1 or TRBD2 may be the D gene (6 bases each). CDR1 is SGHAT and CDR2 is FQNNGV in the germline V gene. V lost 1 base and J 3 bases, leaving 13 bases between the germline ends. The CDR3 sequence is 15 residues long. CDR3 protein: CASSLVPGEVYEQYF. The DNA for the CDR3 is TGTGCCAGCAGCTTAGTGCCAGGGGAGGTCTACGAGCAGTACTTC.

The rearrangement joins TRBV29-1 to TRBJ2-5, with D unresolved. Germline V lookup: CDR1 SQVTM, CDR2 ANQGSEA. The V end was cut by 7 bases, the J end by 1 base, with 4 bases between. The CDR3 runs to 10 residues. The chain's CDR3 is CSGAQETQYF. The CDR3 DNA follows: TGCAGCGGCGCCCAAGAGACCCAGTACTTC.

The DNA of the CDR3 is TGCAGTGTATCGGTTAACACTGAAGCTTTCTTT. Its protein product is CSVSVNTEAFF. The chain links TRBV20-1 to TRBJ1-1; D remains unclear. CDR1 and CDR2 from the germline V gene are DFQATT and SNEGSKA (reference sequence). The CDR3 sequence is 11 residues long. V was pared by 7 bases and J by 2 bases, with 8 bases between.

The chain carries TRBV4-2 and TRBJ2-5; TRBD2 matches at 9 bases. Per the germline V gene, CDR1 is LGHNA and CDR2 is YNFKEQ. The CDR3 has 15 amino acids. Trimming at V came to 0 bases and at J to 5 bases, leaving 4 bases not matched to a gene. The CDR3 sequence is CASSQDGTSGETQYF. In DNA form, the CDR3 reads TGTGCCAGCAGCCAAGATGGTACTAGCGGGGAGACCCAGTACTTC.

This sequence joins TRBV15 and TRBJ2-4, with TRBD1 matching 8 bases. Per germline, CDR1 LNHNV and CDR2 YYDKDF (reference sequence). CDR3 length: 17 amino acids. V was pared by 8 bases and J by 0 bases, with 12 bases of the junction left unmatched. The CDR3 sequence: CATAGTGPGLAKNIQYF. The CDR3 DNA sequence: TGTGCCACCGCCGGGACAGGCCCAGGACTAGCCAAAAACATTCAGTACTTC. Full variable domain (rest looked up from reference TRBV15 and TRBJ2-4): DAMVIQNPRYQVTQFGKPVTLSCSQTLNHNVMYWYQQKSSQAPKLLFHYYDKDFNNEADTPDNFQSRRPNTSFCFLDIRSPGLGDTAMYLCATAGTGPGLAKNIQYFGAGTRLSVL.

This clone was picked up a small number of times. The J gene is TRBJ2-3, the V gene TRBV19, with a weak D call TRBD1 (5 bases). The V gene's germline CDR1 is LNHDA and CDR2 SQIVND (reference sequence). This CDR3 region has 13 residues. The V and J ends lost 8 bases and 1 base respectively, with 10 bases between them. The chain's CDR3 is CASARDGTDTQYF. The CDR3 DNA sequence: TGTGCCAGTGCCAGGGATGGCACAGATACGCAGTATTTT.

The V gene is TRBV6-1, the J gene TRBJ1-5, with D unclear. Germline CDR1 MNHNS, CDR2 SASEGT. The CDR3 totals 14 residues. V was cut by 6 bases and J by 2 bases, with 11 bases left in between. CDR3 DNA sequence: TGTGCCAGCAGACTCGACCGTGGCAATCAGCCCCAGCATTTT. This sequence encodes CASRLDRGNQPQHF.

The chain has TRBV7-2 and TRBJ2-5, with a weak D call TRBD1 (6 bases). The CDR3 extends over 13 amino acids. CDR1 and CDR2 from the germline V gene are SGHTA and FQGNSA. V gave up 3 bases and J gave up 7 bases, with 12 bases separating them. The DNA for the CDR3 is TGTGCCAGCAGCTTTTACAGGGCGCTGACCCAGTACTTC. Encoded protein: CASSFYRALTQYF.

The J gene is TRBJ1-3, the V gene TRBV9; D possibly corresponds to TRBD1 (6 bases). Germline loops: CDR1 SGDLS, CDR2 YYNGEE. The CDR3 sequence is 14 residues long. V lost 0 bases and J 9 bases, leaving 13 bases between the germline ends. The CDR3 DNA follows: TGTGCCAGCAGCGTAGAGGGGGGATTCGGCACCATATATTTT. Translated, it gives CASSVEGGFGTIYF.

This clone was observed a handful of times. The chain has TRBV4-1 and TRBJ2-3, with D unresolved. Trimming pared 4 bases from V and 0 bases from J, leaving 14 bases between. CDR3 length: 16 residues. Germline values: CDR1 MGHRA, CDR2 YSYEKL. CDR3: CASSLIQTSSTDTQYF. The CDR3 DNA reads TGCGCCAGCAGCCTTATACAAACCTCTAGCACAGATACGCAGTATTTT.

J is TRBJ2-1 and V is TRBV5-1; D is ambiguous. CDR3 length: 17 residues. CDR1 is SGHRS, CDR2 YFSETQ, per germline. Trimming stripped 4 bases from V and 1 base from J, with 18 bases between. The chain's CDR3 is CASSKGSLGRSYNEQFF. In DNA form, the CDR3 reads TGCGCCAGCAGCAAGGGTTCCCTCGGTAGGTCCTACAATGAGCAGTTCTTC.

This clone was observed a few times. The rearrangement uses TRBV27 and TRBJ1-6; maybe TRBD1 (5 bases). The V end was cut by 4 bases, the J end by 10 bases, with 17 bases between. Looked up from germline, CDR1 is MNHEY and CDR2 is SMNVEV (reference sequence). The length of the CDR3 is 15 residues. The CDR3: CASSSLTWDGSPLHF. Here the CDR3 DNA reads TGTGCCAGCAGTTCCCTTACATGGGACGGGTCACCCCTCCACTTT.

The rearrangement joins TRBV5-1 to TRBJ2-1; 9 bases map to TRBD1. The ends lost 2 bases at V and 5 bases at J; junction bases unmatched: 14. The CDR3 spans 18 residues. Germline CDR1 SGHRS, CDR2 YFSETQ. CDR3 bases: TGCGCCAGCAGCTTTTCGGGACAGGGCTCGCAGGGACACAATGAGCAGTTCTTC. This sequence encodes CASSFSGQGSQGHNEQFF.